These T cell receptor beta chains were read from a single sample in a study of early T cells in non-severe SARS-CoV-2 infection. TCRdb passed the 5' RACE reads through MiXCR, listing each CDR3 protein once. The data contain some 37,000 distinct CDR3 sequences, roughly 9.9% of them seen just once; the ten biggest clones take up 9% to 15%. Sequencing was carried out using whole blood. These receptors all stem from an adult who was a healthcare worker with PCR-confirmed SARS-CoV-2 infection or an uninfected control (not recorded which). CDR3s include the opening cysteine and the closing phenylalanine or tryptophan. The D gene is left open where the match is weak. The size entry is marked missing in some rows and otherwise reads once, few, many or a size class.

-	TRBJ2-3	TRBD2	TRBV11-2	TGTGCCAGCAGCTTTGACGGGGGGGCGGAGGATACGCAGTATTTT	CASSFDGGAEDTQYF
once	TRBJ2-3	-	TRBV19	TGTGCCAGTCTTCCGACAGGGAGGACAGATACGCAGTATTTT	CASLPTGRTDTQYF
many	TRBJ1-2	TRBD1	TRBV7-2	TGTGCCAGCAGCCGGGACAGGGGATATGGCTACACCTTC	CASSRDRGYGYTF
many	TRBJ1-1	-	TRBV12-3/TRBV12-4	TGTGCCAGCAGTTTAATGGGACCAGGGATGCGTGCTTTCTTT	CASSLMGPGMRAFF
-	TRBJ2-7	-	TRBV6-5	TGTGCCAGCAGTCCGTACGGTTGGGAGCAGTACTTC	CASSPYGWEQYF
many	TRBJ2-3	TRBD2	TRBV10-3	TGTGCCGTCGGGTTTGGACTAGCGGACACAGATACGCAGTATTTT	CAVGFGLADTDTQYF
many	TRBJ2-7	-	TRBV7-9	TGTGCCAGCAGCTTAGATTGGACCACTGAGGGCACGAACGAGCAGTACTTC	CASSLDWTTEGTNEQYF
many	TRBJ2-3	-	TRBV9	TGTGCCAGCAGCGAACTACAGGATTCCACAGATACGCAGTATTTT	CASSELQDSTDTQYF
-	TRBJ2-1	-	TRBV1	TGCACCAGCAGTCCCCCGCAAAGCTCCTACAATGAGCAGTTCTTC	CTSSPPQSSYNEQFF
few	TRBJ2-5	-	TRBV3-1	TGTGCCAGCAGCCAAGATGCCAGGACGGAGACCCAGTACTTC	CASSQDARTETQYF
-	TRBJ1-1	-	TRBV6-4	TGTGCCAGCAGTTCTGGGGGCGAGAACACTGAAGCTTTCTTT	CASSSGGENTEAFF
many	TRBJ1-2	-	TRBV19	TGTGCCAGTAGTATTGCTTATGGCTACACCTTC	CASSIAYGYTF
many	TRBJ2-5	-	TRBV20-1	TGCAGTGCTAGAGACTCGAGGGAGGCGGAGACCCAGTACTTC	CSARDSREAETQYF
few	TRBJ2-7	-	TRBV28	TGTGCCAGCACCACAGGGTTTGGGAACGAGCAGTACTTC	CASTTGFGNEQYF
-	TRBJ2-7	-	TRBV20-1	TGCAGTGCTAGAGATGTGATTGCGAACGCGCAGTACTTC	CSARDVIANAQYF
few	TRBJ2-1	-	TRBV20-1	TGCAGTGCTAGAGAACACGAGGATTTTAATGAGCAGTTCTTC	CSAREHEDFNEQFF
many	TRBJ1-2	-	TRBV11-2	TGTGCCAGCAGCCTGGGGACATCAAATAACTATGGCTACACCTTC	CASSLGTSNNYGYTF